The 23 T cell receptor delta chains listed next were all sequenced from one sample in a study of Vδ1+ human thymocytes (dated by TCRdb to between 2018 and 2020). What the research found in general, with its limitations: In contrast to oligoclonal peripheral blood repertoires, thymic TRG and TRD repertoires appeared to be highly polyclonal with Gaussian CDR3 length distributions.

The reads were generated on an Illumina MiSeq. RNA extraction was performed with the RNeasy mini kit, and reverse transcription was done with Superscript III. To generate the CDR3 amplicons, a multiplex PCR was run using pooled V-gene forward primers together with a constant-region reverse primer that carried Illumina adaptor overhangs. The public reads were reprocessed by TCRdb using CATT, and rows of matching DNA were later combined. Recorded for this sample are about 50,000 delta-chain clones; over 13% of them occurred a single time. The top ten constitute about 0.38% of the sample. Which antigens these TCRs recognize remains unknown. Sequencing input: Vdelta1+ gamma-delta thymocytes from the thymus. Sample cell subset or site, as interpreted from the label and publication: FACS-sorted CD3+ TCRalphabeta- TCRVdelta1+ TCRVdelta2- thymocytes. These TCRs come from a girl in the first two years of life who had congenital heart surgery.

This clone was detected only a few times. The chain links TRDV1 to TRDJ1; possible D gene TRDD2, 6 bases. CDR3 length: 20 residues. Between the trimmed V and J ends, which lost 0 bases and 3 bases, there was a span of 26 bases. Germline loops: CDR1 TSWWSYY, CDR2 QGS. Here the CDR3 DNA reads TGTGCTCTTGGGGAACTCCCTCCTACGCGGGGGTTACCTCCGCCCGATAAACTCATCTTT. It encodes CALGELPPTRGLPPPDKLIF.

The V gene is TRDV1, the J gene TRDJ1; 13 bases align to TRDD3. The CDR3 length is 21 residues. Unmatched junction bases numbered 23, after V lost 2 bases and J lost 8 bases. Per the germline V gene, CDR1 is TSWWSYY and CDR2 is QGS. The CDR3 DNA follows: TGTGCTCTTGGGGAAAGGAAAGGTCCCCCTCTACTGGGGGATACGAGTAGGAAACTCATCTTT. Protein: CALGERKGPPLLGDTSRKLIF.

The chain employs TRDV1 and TRDJ1; TRDD3 is a possible D gene (5 bases). V was shortened by 3 bases and J by 8 bases, with 25 bases between the two germline ends. This CDR3 comprises 17 residues. Germline loops: CDR1 TSWWSYY, CDR2 QGS. The CDR3: CALGEPFPRLRDLKLIF. The CDR3 DNA sequence: TGTGCTCTTGGGGAGCCCTTTCCAAGGCTGCGGGATTTAAAACTCATCTTT.

The rearrangement links TRDV1 to TRDJ1; possible D gene TRDD2, 5 bases. Trimming removed 4 bases at V and 0 bases at J, with 21 bases between. The CDR3 runs to 18 residues. The V gene's germline CDR1 is TSWWSYY and CDR2 QGS. CDR3 sequence reads: CALGGGFLLIPYTDKLIF. The CDR3 bases are TGTGCTCTTGGGGGGGGTTTCCTTCTTATTCCTTACACCGATAAACTCATCTTT.

In this sample, this clone turned up a few times. The J gene is TRDJ1, the V gene TRDV1; 11 bases agree with TRDD3. J gave up 0 bases and V 1 base, and 10 bases lay outside the gene matches. Per germline, CDR1 TSWWSYY and CDR2 QGS. The CDR3 length is 19 residues. The CDR3 protein is CALGEPLLGDIGYTDKLIF. Written as DNA, the CDR3 is TGTGCTCTTGGGGAACCTCTACTGGGGGATATAGGGTACACCGATAAACTCATCTTT.

The chain recombines TRDV1 with TRDJ1; 7 bases agree with TRDD3. The V gene end was trimmed by 2 bases and the J gene end by 0 bases; junction bases not matched to a gene: 12. This CDR3 is built from 18 residues. The germline gives CDR1 TSWWSYY, CDR2 QGS. The CDR3 nucleotides are TGTGCTCTTGGGGAAAGAAGGGGAGTGGGGGACGACACCGATAAACTCATCTTT. This translates into CALGERRGVGDDTDKLIF.

The rearrangement links TRDV1 to TRDJ1; 8 bases are a match to TRDD2. V dropped 8 bases and J dropped 2; count of bases not matched to a gene: 16. Germline values: CDR1 TSWWSYY, CDR2 QGS. The CDR3 runs 17 residues. Here the CDR3 DNA reads TGTGCTCTTACTTCCTACGATAATACGCAGTATACCGATAAACTCATCTTT. The encoded protein is CALTSYDNTQYTDKLIF.

This clone was seen only a few times. The V call is TRDV1, the J call TRDJ1; D gene unclear. The germline V and J ends were trimmed by 3 bases and 1 base, with 15 bases remaining between them. CDR1 is TSWWSYY, CDR2 QGS, per germline. This CDR3 region has 16 residues. CDR3 sequence (DNA): TGTGCTCTTGGGGACCCGGGCGCAGCAGGCACCGATAAACTCATCTTT. Its translation: CALGDPGAAGTDKLIF.

About this clone: The DNA is omitted, as the CDR3 cannot be located on it reliably, and the CDR3 follows TCRdb's listing. The chain uses TRDV1 and TRDJ1; TRDD3 is the table's D call, not checked against the DNA. Germline-derived CDR1 and CDR2 are TSWWSYY and QGS. Termini included, the CDR3 measures 17 amino acids. This chain's CDR3 is CALGEDSGVGDTDKLIF.

This clone was observed a handful of times. V gene TRDV1 combines with J gene TRDJ1; 8 bases agree with TRDD3. This CDR3 comprises 25 residues. J lost 0 bases, V lost 4 bases, and 34 bases had no gene match. Germline lookup yields CDR1 TSWWSYY and CDR2 QGS. CDR3 sequence (DNA): TGTGCTCTTGGGGTCCCCGGCCCCCCTCCCAACAAGGGGATACCCACTACTTCTTACACCGATAAACTCATCTTT. Encoded protein: CALGVPGPPPNKGIPTTSYTDKLIF.

The chain links TRDV1 to TRDJ1; 13 bases are shared with TRDD3. From germline, CDR1 is TSWWSYY and CDR2 QGS. The CDR3 totals 20 residues. After removal of 2 bases from V and 10 bases from J, the junction contained 22 bases not matched to a gene. This CDR3 is CALGEWSLTHVLGDTPGLIF. The CDR3 bases are TGTGCTCTTGGGGAATGGTCCCTAACCCACGTACTGGGGGATACGCCTGGACTCATCTTT.

This clone was observed a few times. A junction boundary mismatches the germline segment, possibly from a read error. The rearrangement links TRDV1 to TRDJ1; a weak D match, TRDD3 (5 bases). CDR1 is TSWWSYY and CDR2 is QGS in the germline V gene. This CDR3 comprises 20 residues. CDR3 sequence: CAFGEPLWWGLLVGTDKLIF. The CDR3 nucleotides read TGTGCTTTTGGGGAACCCCTCTGGTGGGGCCTCCTGGTGGGAACCGATAAACTCATCTTT.

This clone has a handful of counts. This chain connects TRDV1 to TRDJ1, with TRDD3 identical over 12 bases. V trimming: 6 bases; J trimming: 1 base; junction bases outside the gene matches: 33. Germline V gene lookup returns CDR1 TSWWSYY and CDR2 QGS. The CDR3 sequence is 25 residues long. The CDR3 loop reads CALGQTVARGLYRTGGYPGTDKLIF. Here the CDR3 DNA reads TGTGCTCTTGGTCAAACGGTCGCTAGGGGCTTATATCGTACTGGGGGATACCCGGGCACCGATAAACTCATCTTT.

This clone has only a few counts. V gene TRDV1 combines with J gene TRDJ1; TRDD3 agrees at 10 bases. The CDR3 loop spans 17 amino acids. The ends lost 5 bases at V and 3 bases at J; junction bases unmatched: 12. Looked up from germline, CDR1 is TSWWSYY and CDR2 is QGS. CDR3 sequence (DNA): TGTGCTCTTGGGCACATTACTGGGGGATCGGGGGCCGATAAACTCATCTTT. This gives the protein CALGHITGGSGADKLIF.

This clone was observed a handful of times. The chain carries TRDV1 and TRDJ1; 12 bases map to TRDD3. Germline CDR1 and CDR2: TSWWSYY and QGS. The V segment lost 3 bases and the J segment 3 bases; nucleotides outside the gene matches: 14. This CDR3 contains 19 residues. In nucleotides, the CDR3 is TGTGCTCTTGGGGAGAAGCCTCCACCTGGGGGATACGCAGCCGATAAACTCATCTTT. It specifies CALGEKPPPGGYAADKLIF.

This chain connects TRDV1 to TRDJ1, with TRDD3 matching over 7 bases. With V trimmed by 0 bases and J by 0 bases, 22 bases remained unmatched. The CDR3 is 22 residues long. From germline, CDR1 is TSWWSYY and CDR2 QGS. This CDR3 reads CALGELPYDRWGTTQYTDKLIF. CDR3 nucleotide sequence: TGTGCTCTTGGGGAACTACCCTATGATAGATGGGGGACCACCCAGTACACCGATAAACTCATCTTT.

This chain links TRDV1 with TRDJ1; 13 bases align to TRDD3. Germline CDR1 is TSWWSYY and CDR2 is QGS. V shed 2 bases and J 0 bases; nucleotides not matched to a gene: 21. The CDR3 runs 23 residues. CDR3 protein: CALGEFCPTTGGYGLIYTDKLIF. Here the CDR3 DNA reads TGTGCTCTTGGGGAATTCTGTCCTACGACTGGGGGATACGGGCTAATATACACCGATAAACTCATCTTT.

This clone occurred many times. The V gene is TRAV29/DV5, the J gene TRDJ1; TRDD3 agrees at 7 bases. The germline V gene has CDR1 NSMFDY and CDR2 ISSIKDK. The CDR3 totals 21 residues. Trimming cost V 3 bases and J 1 base; bases outside gene matches: 27. The DNA for the CDR3 is TGTGCAGCAAACACCATCCGAAACCGGGACATGACTGGGGCAGCCACCGATAAACTCATCTTT. Protein sequence: CAANTIRNRDMTGAATDKLIF.

V gene TRDV1 combines with J gene TRDJ1, with a weak D call TRDD3 (6 bases). Trimming cost V 2 bases and J 3 bases, with 22 bases left between them. From germline, CDR1 is TSWWSYY and CDR2 QGS. CDR3 size: 18 residues. The CDR3 spells CALGEGPTWGVRPDKLIF. DNA of the CDR3: TGTGCTCTTGGGGAAGGACCTACCTGGGGTGTAAGGCCCGATAAACTCATCTTT.

The genes are TRDV1 and TRDJ1; the D is unclear. There are 14 residues in the CDR3. Germline V lookup: CDR1 TSWWSYY, CDR2 QGS. V lost 1 base, J lost 7 bases, and 13 bases lay in between. CDR3 DNA: TGTGCTCTTGGGGAACCTAGTCATTCCGGTAAACTCATCTTT. It encodes CALGEPSHSGKLIF.

The rearrangement links TRDV1 to TRDJ1; 7 nucleotides agree with TRDD2. This CDR3 is 21 amino acids long. The germline V gene encodes CDR1 TSWWSYY and CDR2 QGS. With V trimmed by 6 bases and J by 2 bases, 27 bases remained unmatched. The CDR3 sequence is CALGRAFPTPILEEMTDKLIF. DNA of the CDR3: TGTGCTCTTGGACGGGCTTTTCCTACACCGATTCTGGAAGAGATGACCGATAAACTCATCTTT.

The chain has TRDV1 and TRDJ1; the D is unclear. CDR1 and CDR2 from the germline V gene are TSWWSYY and QGS. CDR3 size: 22 residues. The V gene lost 2 bases and the J gene lost 3 bases, with 34 bases spanning the gap. CDR3 DNA sequence: TGTGCTCTTGGGGAAATGTATGGCCTCTCGACGATAGAGCCTAAAACACCCGATAAACTCATCTTT. Residues: CALGEMYGLSTIEPKTPDKLIF.

V and J are TRDV1 and TRDJ1; TRDD3 aligns across 10 bases. V trimming: 5 bases; J trimming: 0 bases; junction bases outside the gene matches: 15. CDR1 TSWWSYY and CDR2 QGS come from the germline V gene. There are 19 residues in the CDR3. This chain's CDR3 is CALGKHSSRTGGYTDKLIF. CDR3 bases: TGTGCTCTTGGGAAGCACTCCTCCCGCACTGGGGGATACACCGATAAACTCATCTTT.